The rows below give T cell receptor beta chains drawn from one sample of a study of T cells of healthy individuals. TCRdb passed the 5' RACE reads through MiXCR, listing each CDR3 protein once. The table shows around 98,000 distinct CDR3 sequences, with approximately 16% occurring only once. Source of these receptors: a human donor in good health. The CDR3 runs from the conserved cysteine through the conserved F or W. A D gene is named only where the DNA matches it firmly. Only some rows state a clone size, as once, few, many or a class for expanded clones.

abundance	v_gene	d_gene	j_gene	CDR3aa	CDR3nt
few	TRBV27	TRBD1	TRBJ2-7	CASSPLGTGTYEQYF	TGTGCCAGCAGTCCATTGGGGACAGGGACTTACGAGCAGTACTTC
-	TRBV7-2	-	TRBJ1-1	CASSAYSEAFF	TGTGCCAGCTCAGCATACTCTGAAGCTTTCTTT
few	TRBV7-8	-	TRBJ2-5	CASSLAGTGNQYF	TGTGCCAGCAGCTTAGCTGGTACAGGGAACCAGTACTTC
-	TRBV7-9	-	TRBJ1-5	CASSFGGDNQPQHF	TGTGCCAGCAGCTTCGGCGGAGACAATCAGCCCCAGCATTTT
-	TRBV18	-	TRBJ2-7	CASSLRNYEQYF	TGTGCCAGCTCACTAAGGAACTACGAGCAGTACTTC
-	TRBV7-2	TRBD2	TRBJ2-3	CASSPPGLAADTQYF	TGTGCCAGCAGCCCGCCTGGACTAGCGGCAGATACGCAGTATTTT
few	TRBV7-9	-	TRBJ2-3	CASSGSPDTQYF	TGTGCCAGCAGTGGTTCGCCAGATACGCAGTATTTT
-	TRBV2	TRBD2	TRBJ2-1	CASSVSSGSVAEQFF	TGTGCCAGCAGTGTCTCCAGCGGGAGCGTGGCGGAGCAGTTCTTC
few	TRBV15	TRBD1	TRBJ2-1	CATSRATGGNEQFF	TGTGCCACCAGCAGAGCGACAGGGGGCAATGAGCAGTTCTTC
few	TRBV12-3/TRBV12-4	TRBD1	TRBJ1-5	CASRLGQMDQPQHF	TGTGCCAGCAGGCTGGGACAGATGGATCAGCCCCAGCATTTT
-	TRBV15	TRBD2	TRBJ2-3	CATSGGLAGSTDTQYF	TGTGCCACCAGCGGAGGACTAGCGGGGAGCACAGATACGCAGTATTTT
few	TRBV6-2/TRBV6-3	-	TRBJ2-7	CASSSTYYEQYF	TGTGCCAGCAGTTCCACTTACTACGAGCAGTACTTC
-	TRBV6-2/TRBV6-3	TRBD2	TRBJ2-1	CASSVTSGGYYNEQFF	TGTGCCAGCAGCGTTACTAGCGGGGGGTATTACAATGAGCAGTTCTTC
few	TRBV10-2	TRBD1	TRBJ1-4	CAAKAGTVNEKLFF	TGCGCCGCGAAGGCCGGGACAGTTAATGAAAAACTGTTTTTT
-	TRBV5-1	-	TRBJ2-2	CASSPEGTLNTGELFF	TGCGCCAGCAGCCCGGAGGGGACTTTGAACACCGGGGAGCTGTTTTTT
-	TRBV4-2	-	TRBJ1-6	CASSQVRAEYNSPLHF	TGTGCCAGCAGCCAAGTGCGGGCAGAGTATAATTCACCCCTCCACTTT
few	TRBV6-5	-	TRBJ1-2	CASSLISGEYGYTF	TGTGCCAGCAGTTTGATATCGGGAGAATATGGCTACACCTTC
few	TRBV2	-	TRBJ2-7	CASSEGPYEQYF	TGTGCCAGCAGTGAAGGTCCTTACGAGCAGTACTTC
-	TRBV11-3	TRBD2	TRBJ2-1	CASSASGSWNEQFF	TGTGCCAGCAGCGCTAGCGGGAGTTGGAATGAGCAGTTCTTC
-	TRBV5-1	-	TRBJ2-7	CASSVRGATNYEQYF	TGCGCCAGCAGCGTGAGGGGGGCCACAAACTACGAGCAGTACTTC
few	TRBV20-1	-	TRBJ2-2	CSASRGGNTGELFF	TGCAGTGCTAGTCGAGGGGGGAACACCGGGGAGCTGTTTTTT
many	TRBV5-4	-	TRBJ2-1	CASSLGGTGTNEQFF	TGTGCCAGCAGCTTGGGAGGGACTGGAACCAATGAGCAGTTCTTC
-	TRBV15	TRBD2	TRBJ2-1	CATSRDRAGGSYNEQFF	TGTGCCACCAGCAGAGATCGTGCGGGAGGTTCTTACAATGAGCAGTTCTTC
-	TRBV5-4	TRBD1	TRBJ1-2	CASSSETGDRGYTF	TGTGCCAGCAGCTCCGAGACAGGGGATCGTGGCTACACCTTC
few	TRBV28	-	TRBJ2-6	CASLGRARDSGANVLTF	TGTGCCAGCCTAGGGCGGGCGAGGGACTCTGGGGCCAACGTCCTGACTTTC
few	TRBV7-6	-	TRBJ1-3	CASSARYSGNTIYF	TGTGCCAGCAGCGCGAGGTACTCTGGAAACACCATATATTTT
-	TRBV28	-	TRBJ1-2	CASHRQRPNYGYTF	TGTGCCTCCCACCGCCAGAGACCTAACTATGGCTACACCTTC
-	TRBV5-4	-	TRBJ1-3	CASSSRSSGNTIYF	TGTGCCAGCAGCTCCCGGAGCTCTGGAAACACCATATATTTT
-	TRBV20-1	-	TRBJ1-5	CSARGGLGNQPQHF	TGCAGTGCTAGGGGCGGATTAGGCAATCAGCCCCAGCATTTT
-	TRBV29-1	-	TRBJ1-1	CSVSQLLMNTEAFF	TGCAGCGTTTCTCAGTTACTGATGAACACTGAAGCTTTCTTT
many	TRBV4-2	-	TRBJ1-2	CASSQFDGRGGGYTF	TGTGCCAGCAGCCAATTTGATGGCAGGGGTGGTGGCTACACCTTC
-	TRBV30	-	TRBJ1-2	CAWSPGTTYGYTF	TGTGCCTGGAGCCCAGGCACCACCTATGGCTACACCTTC
many	TRBV20-1	TRBD2	TRBJ2-3	CSAAGAGGLDTQYF	TGCAGTGCTGCGGGAGCGGGGGGTTTAGATACGCAGTATTTT
few	TRBV6-2/TRBV6-3	-	TRBJ1-1	CASSYLTGNTEAFF	TGTGCCAGCAGCTACCTGACTGGGAACACTGAAGCTTTCTTT
-	TRBV4-3	TRBD1	TRBJ2-3	CASSPPGTGRSTQYF	TGCGCCAGCAGCCCGCCCGGGACAGGGAGGAGTACGCAGTATTTT
-	TRBV7-2	-	TRBJ2-3	CASSRKVRGDTQYF	TGTGCCAGCAGCCGTAAGGTCCGGGGCGATACGCAGTATTTT
few	TRBV2	TRBD1	TRBJ2-5	CASSYTGDGETQYF	TGTGCCAGCAGCTACACAGGGGATGGGGAGACCCAGTACTTC
-	TRBV20-1	TRBD2	TRBJ2-5	CSARGGQAGGPQETQYF	TGCAGTGCTAGAGGAGGGCAGGCGGGGGGGCCTCAAGAGACCCAGTACTTC
few	TRBV5-1	-	TRBJ1-2	CASSSGTPQAGYTF	TGCGCCAGCAGCTCTGGGACACCGCAGGCTGGCTACACCTTC
few	TRBV4-1	-	TRBJ1-2	CASSQDGRESYGYTF	TGCGCCAGCAGCCAAGATGGGAGGGAATCATACGGCTACACCTTC
few	TRBV20-1	-	TRBJ1-6	CSASRTDNSPLHF	TGCAGTGCTAGCAGGACAGATAATTCACCCCTCCACTTT
-	TRBV7-9	-	TRBJ1-1	CASRGENTEAFF	TGTGCCAGCAGAGGAGAGAACACTGAAGCTTTCTTT
many	TRBV13	TRBD2	TRBJ2-7	CASSFAGGVYEQYF	TGTGCCAGCAGCTTCGCGGGAGGTGTCTACGAGCAGTACTTC
-	TRBV4-2	TRBD1	TRBJ1-2	CASSQTGTVQIYGYTF	TGTGCCAGCAGCCAAACCGGGACAGTTCAGATATATGGCTACACCTTC
few	TRBV30	TRBD1	TRBJ2-2	CAWKKQGAGVAGELFF	TGTGCCTGGAAAAAACAGGGGGCGGGAGTGGCCGGGGAGCTGTTTTTT
-	TRBV28	-	TRBJ2-3	CASRAIFEEGDPDTQYF	TGTGCCAGCAGGGCTATCTTTGAAGAGGGGGATCCAGATACGCAGTATTTT
-	TRBV7-9	-	TRBJ2-7	CASSQGVGYEQYF	TGTGCCAGCAGCCAAGGAGTTGGATACGAGCAGTACTTC
few	TRBV12-3/TRBV12-4	-	TRBJ1-2	CASSFPSWDGYTF	TGTGCCAGCAGTTTTCCCTCATGGGATGGCTACACCTTC
many	TRBV20-1	-	TRBJ2-5	CSALNLRYQETQYF	TGCAGTGCCCTAAACCTTCGGTACCAAGAGACCCAGTACTTC
-	TRBV20-1	-	TRBJ2-1	CSAHVGDSYNEQFF	TGCAGTGCCCACGTGGGGGACTCCTACAATGAGCAGTTCTTC
many	TRBV7-9	-	TRBJ2-6	CASSSLTSSSGANVLTF	TGTGCCAGCAGCTCGTTGACTTCCAGCTCTGGGGCCAACGTCCTGACTTTC
few	TRBV10-3	TRBD1	TRBJ2-1	CAISRGQGVDEQFF	TGTGCCATCAGTCGGGGACAGGGGGTAGATGAGCAGTTCTTC
many	TRBV20-1	-	TRBJ2-2	CSAMAGAATGELFF	TGCAGTGCGATGGCGGGGGCGGCCACCGGGGAGCTGTTTTTT
-	TRBV6-2/TRBV6-3	TRBD1	TRBJ1-6	CASSSPLGTGQRLHF	TGTGCCAGCAGCTCCCCCCTTGGGACAGGTCAACGCCTCCACTTT
few	TRBV30	TRBD1	TRBJ1-1	CAWGQGFVNTEAFF	TGTGCCTGGGGACAGGGGTTTGTGAACACTGAAGCTTTCTTT
few	TRBV9	-	TRBJ1-4	CASSTPGASEKLFF	TGTGCCAGCAGCACGCCGGGGGCTTCAGAAAAACTGTTTTTT
few	TRBV29-1	TRBD1	TRBJ2-3	CSATGGPDTQYF	TGCAGCGCGACAGGGGGCCCAGATACGCAGTATTTT
-	TRBV2	-	TRBJ2-5	CASSVTGNQETQYF	TGTGCCAGCAGTGTAACAGGCAACCAAGAGACCCAGTACTTC
-	TRBV7-2	-	TRBJ2-2	CASSPPRDTGELFF	TGTGCCAGCAGCCCACCCCGGGACACCGGGGAGCTGTTTTTT